A selection of T cell receptor beta chains follows, all from one sample in a study of immune evolution from preneoplasia to lung adenocarcinoma. TCRdb's table, derived via immunoSEQ multiplex PCR, lists solely in-frame clones and lacks some. The table has over 11,000 clones, more than 80% seen once. Sequenced sample: FFPE minimally invasive lung adenocarcinoma tissue. The receptor source for this set is a person aged 70 to 80 with lung adenocarcinoma. CDR3s include the opening cysteine and the closing phenylalanine or tryptophan. D genes are given only for firm matches. Rows give clone size only sometimes, using once, few, many, or a class for an expanded clone.

DNA,CDR3,size,J,D,V
TGTGCCAGCAGTAGGGGATCTAATGAGCAGTTCTTC,CASSRGSNEQFF,.,TRBJ2-1,.,TRBV6-5
TGTGCCAGCAGTCCGACAGGAGCATACGAGCAGTACTTC,CASSPTGAYEQYF,.,TRBJ2-7,.,TRBV28
TGTGCCAGCAGTTTTCCGCAGGGGGGAGATGACTATGGCTACACCTTC,CASSFPQGGDDYGYTF,.,TRBJ1-2,TRBD1,TRBV28
TGTGCCAGCAGCTTGACTGTGGACTATGTCTACGAGCAGTACTTC,CASSLTVDYVYEQYF,.,TRBJ2-7,.,TRBV5-6
TGTGCCAGCAGCCAGGAGACCGGGACTAGCGGGGGGGACGGCACAGATACGCAGTATTTT,CASSQETGTSGGDGTDTQYF,.,TRBJ2-3,TRBD2,TRBV4-2
TGTGCCAGCAGTTTAAGACAGGGGTCCTATGGCTACACCTTC,CASSLRQGSYGYTF,.,TRBJ1-2,TRBD1,TRBV27
TGCAGCGTTGAGTTTGGGCAGGGAGGCACTGAAGCTTTCTTT,CSVEFGQGGTEAFF,.,TRBJ1-1,.,TRBV29-1
TGTGCCAGCTCACCGCGAGTAAGCGGACAGGGGGATTTTCAGCCCCAGCATTTT,CASSPRVSGQGDFQPQHF,.,TRBJ1-5,TRBD1,TRBV18
TGTGCCAGCTCCCTGGACAGCTACGAGCAGTACTTC,CASSLDSYEQYF,.,TRBJ2-7,.,TRBV18
TGTGCCAGCAGCTTTCAGGGGGCCATCCAAGAGACCCAGTACTTC,CASSFQGAIQETQYF,.,TRBJ2-5,TRBD1,TRBV5-4
TGTGCCAGCAGTCCAACAGGGAAAGGCTACTACGAGCAGTACTTC,CASSPTGKGYYEQYF,few,TRBJ2-7,.,TRBV28
TGTGCCAGTAAAGTTGTCCCGAACACCGGGGAGCTGTTTTTT,CASKVVPNTGELFF,.,TRBJ2-2,.,TRBV6-6
TGTGCCAGCTCAGGCGAGGAGACTGAAGCTTTCTTT,CASSGEETEAFF,.,TRBJ1-1,.,TRBV18
TGTGCCAGCATGAGGACAGGGGGTGAAAAACTGTTTTTT,CASMRTGGEKLFF,.,TRBJ1-4,TRBD1,TRBV6-1
TGTGCCAGCAGTGAGCAGGCGGGAGCCAAAAACATTCAGTACTTC,CASSEQAGAKNIQYF,.,TRBJ2-4,.,TRBV2
TGTGCCAGCAGCTTAGGGCTAGCGGGACAAGAGACCCAGTACTTC,CASSLGLAGQETQYF,.,TRBJ2-5,TRBD2,TRBV7-9
TGCGCCAGCAGCCACCCCCACGGGGGCAACGCTGAAGCTTTCTTT,CASSHPHGGNAEAFF,.,TRBJ1-1,.,TRBV4-1